This entry features one T cell receptor (beta chain) sequence. From germline, CDR1 is KGHDR and CDR2 SFDVKD. V trimming: 7 bases; J trimming: 1 base; junction bases outside the gene matches: 2. This CDR3 has 14 amino acids. This entry belongs to a study of blood T cell repertoires in COVID-19. Study context: Acute-phase and convalescent COVID-19 samples originated in the United States, Italy and Spain.

Seattle patient enrollment occurred during active infection, with longitudinal follow-up thereafter. Some clones are missing from TCRdb's copy, which holds only in-frame ones; the method was immunoSEQ multiplex PCR. The sample holds roughly 100,000 clones; around 90% are singletons and the top ten take roughly 2%. The TCR originated in a man aged 50-60 years with COVID-19, enrolled during active disease. The J gene is TRBJ2-2, the V gene TRBV24-1; TRBD1 agrees at 7 bases. Sequencing was done on a sample of peripheral blood. CDR3 nucleotides: TGTGCCACCAGGACAGGGCAGAACACCGGGGAGCTGTTTTTT. Translation: CATRTGQNTGELFF.